This record looks at one TCR beta chain sequence and its context. Its specific antigen is unknown. Each CD8+ T cell subset was flow-sorted in triplicate, and 250,000 to 300,000 cells per subset were placed directly into RLT lysis buffer. Naive CD8+ T cells were defined stringently as CD45RO-CCR7+CD27+CD95- to exclude memory contaminants. Using standard density gradient centrifugation, peripheral blood mononuclear cells were isolated from buffy coats. Naive CXCR3-negative and CXCR3-positive CD8+ T cells were flow-sorted using a FACSAria III. An RNeasy Mini Kit was used to extract total RNA from the sorted cells. Reading from cysteine to phenylalanine, the CDR3 counts 16 amino acids. The DNA sequence is not available. CDR1 and CDR2 were assigned from the germline V gene (reference sequence) as LNHNV and YYDKDF. Data came from a NextSeq 550. The Human TCR Profiling Kit (MiLaboratory) was used to prepare UMI-labeled 5' RACE TRB cDNA libraries. cDNA synthesis used the entire amount of extracted RNA, and PCR amplification then used the entire amount of cDNA produced. Libraries were prepared in parallel with an identical number of PCR cycles. The authors' pipeline ran thus. About 53,000 +/- 9,400 unique UMI-labeled TRB cDNA molecules per library were extracted with MIGEC and MiXCR, with at least two reads per UMI required. Each library averaged 40,000 +/- 10,000 functional in-frame TRB CDR3 nucleotide clonotypes without stop codons. After each sample was downsampled to 5000 UMI-labeled TRB molecules, VDJtools was used to calculate diversity metrics such as normalized Shannon-Wiener and Chao1. For the central five CDR3 residues, VDJtools calculated physicochemical properties weighted by clonotype size, namely interaction energy, strength, volume and Kidera factor 4. TCRdb reprocessed the reads, reporting each CDR3 protein sequence once and no DNA. These V and J calls derive from TCRdb rather than the authors' analysis. The sample's records list 92,000 or so distinct CDR3 sequences. The ten largest clones capture roughly 1.1% of the sample.

The record originates from a study of CXCR3-negative and CXCR3-positive naive CD8 T cells (dated by TCRdb to the late 2010s). Background on the whole study: In total, 120 million to 150 million TRB reads were obtained, which works out to roughly 1.5 +/- 0.3 million reads per library. Diversity and physicochemical repertoire analyses covered around 10 donors pooled from two independent experiments. TRBV-TRBJ cluster analysis included naive subsets from roughly 5 donors and memory cells from 3 donors. General findings and caveats noted by the study authors: Both naive subsets had comparably high repertoire diversity, while memory CD8+ T cells had much lower repertoire diversity. TRBV-TRBJ usage was similar between naive CXCR3-negative and CXCR3-positive cells from the same donor, while memory cells showed distinct patterns. Freshly isolated PBMCs were used for most assays because CXCR3 expression went down partially after cryopreservation. Compared with CXCR3-negative naive cells, CXCR3-positive naive cells had TRB CDR3s with higher hydrophobicity (lower Kidera factor 4), lower energy, and higher strength and volume indices. Because surface CD5, which has been linked to self-reactivity in mice, was comparable between naive subsets, TCR interaction strength was also inferred from TRB CDR3 physicochemical properties.

The source of this sequence is a human donor in good health. Some clones in this sample may be carry-over from other donors' samples. What was sequenced was naive CXCR3- CD8+ T cells from blood. This sample's cell subset or site label indicates: CD45RO-CCR7+CD27+CD95- naive CD8+ T cells lacking CXCR3 (TNR3-). The chain is encoded by TRBV15 joined to TRBJ1-3. CDR3 reads: CATSRDSQLSGNTIYF.